Detailed here is one T cell receptor (beta chain). The target antigen is unknown. This sample is drawn from a study of T cell repertoires in cytomegalovirus infection. Study-level information: Well-studied HLA-B-restricted epitopes and recently identified HLA-C-restricted epitopes of CMV were both used in the study. CMV infection and matching HLA type were both indicated by public TCR beta signatures.

This CDR3 has 13 amino acids. From germline, CDR1 is MNHEY and CDR2 SVGAGI. Germline trimming cut 7 bases from V and 5 bases from J; bases unmatched to any gene: 6. TCRdb itself ran the reads through MiXCR, one entry per CDR3 protein. The table lists roughly 70,000 distinct CDR3 sequences, roughly 20% of them singletons. Whole-study results and caveats: Carriers of CMV plus the relevant HLA were identified by cumulative public TCR beta family frequency. The ex vivo response showed dominance by HLA-C-restricted CMV-specific TCR beta clonotypes.

The input for sequencing was CD8+ T cells from cultured PBMCs, taken from culture after CMV antigen stimulation. The chain combines TRBV6-5 with TRBJ1-1; 8 bases are a match to TRBD1. This sequence was found in a human donor in good health (CMV status not recorded). Some clones in this sample may be carry-over from other donors' samples. CDR3 sequence (DNA): TGTGCCAGCATCCCTGACAGGGGTACTGAAGCTTTCTTT. Residues: CASIPDRGTEAFF.